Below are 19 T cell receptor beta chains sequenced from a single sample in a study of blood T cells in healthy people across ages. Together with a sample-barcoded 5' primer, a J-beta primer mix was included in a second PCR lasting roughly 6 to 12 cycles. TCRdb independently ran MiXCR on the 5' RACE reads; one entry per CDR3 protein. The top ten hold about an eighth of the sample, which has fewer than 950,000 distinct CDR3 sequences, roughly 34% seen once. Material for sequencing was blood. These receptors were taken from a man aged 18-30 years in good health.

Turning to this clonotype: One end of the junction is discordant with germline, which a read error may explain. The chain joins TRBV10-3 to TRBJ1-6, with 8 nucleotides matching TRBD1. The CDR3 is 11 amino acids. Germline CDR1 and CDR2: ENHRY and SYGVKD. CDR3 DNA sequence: TGTGCCACGGGGACAGGTGAACCCCCCCACTTT. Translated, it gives CATGTGEPPHF.

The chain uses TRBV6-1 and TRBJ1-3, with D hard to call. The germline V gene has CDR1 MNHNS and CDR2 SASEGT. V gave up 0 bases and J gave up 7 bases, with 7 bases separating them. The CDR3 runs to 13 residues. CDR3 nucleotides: TGTGCCAGCAGTGAAGCGAAGGCTAACACCATATATTTT. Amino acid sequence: CASSEAKANTIYF.

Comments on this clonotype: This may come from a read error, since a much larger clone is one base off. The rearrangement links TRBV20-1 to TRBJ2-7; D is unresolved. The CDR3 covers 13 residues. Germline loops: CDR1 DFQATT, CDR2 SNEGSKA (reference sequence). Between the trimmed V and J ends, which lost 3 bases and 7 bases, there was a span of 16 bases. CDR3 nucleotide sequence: TGCAGTGCTAGTAGGACCCAATACAATGAGCAGTACTTC. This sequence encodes CSASRTQYNEQYF.

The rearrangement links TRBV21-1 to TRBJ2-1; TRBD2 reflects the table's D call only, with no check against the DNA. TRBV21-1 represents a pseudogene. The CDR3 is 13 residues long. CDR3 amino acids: CASGASLDNEQFF. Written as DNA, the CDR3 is TGTGCCAGCGGGGCTAGCTTAGACAATGAGCAGTTCTTC.

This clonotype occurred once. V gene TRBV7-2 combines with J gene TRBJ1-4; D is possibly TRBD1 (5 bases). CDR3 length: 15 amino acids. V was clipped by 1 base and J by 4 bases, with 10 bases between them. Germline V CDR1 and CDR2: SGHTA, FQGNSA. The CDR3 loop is CASSLGGDGNEKLFF. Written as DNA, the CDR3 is TGTGCCAGCAGCTTAGGGGGGGACGGTAATGAAAAACTGTTTTTT.

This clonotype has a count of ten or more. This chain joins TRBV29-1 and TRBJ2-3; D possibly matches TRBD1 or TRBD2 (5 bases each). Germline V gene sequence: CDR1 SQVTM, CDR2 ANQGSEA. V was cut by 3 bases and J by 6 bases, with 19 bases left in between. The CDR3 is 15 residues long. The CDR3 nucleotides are TGCAGCGTTGACGGGACGTCGACACGAGGGGATACGCAGTATTTT. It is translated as CSVDGTSTRGDTQYF.

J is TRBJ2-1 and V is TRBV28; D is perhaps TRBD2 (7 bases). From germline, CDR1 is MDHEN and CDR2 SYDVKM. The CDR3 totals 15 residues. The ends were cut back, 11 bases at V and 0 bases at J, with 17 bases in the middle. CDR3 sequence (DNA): TGTGCCGCTTTAGGGGGGGCCCTCTCCTACAATGAGCAGTTCTTC. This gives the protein CAALGGALSYNEQFF.

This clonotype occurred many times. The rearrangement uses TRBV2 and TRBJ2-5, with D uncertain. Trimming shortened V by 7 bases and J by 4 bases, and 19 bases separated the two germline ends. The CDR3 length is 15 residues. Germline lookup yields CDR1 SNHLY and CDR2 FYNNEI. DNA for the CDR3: TGTGCCAGCAAGCGTGACTCCACGTTTGGAGAGACCCAGTACTTC. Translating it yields CASKRDSTFGETQYF.

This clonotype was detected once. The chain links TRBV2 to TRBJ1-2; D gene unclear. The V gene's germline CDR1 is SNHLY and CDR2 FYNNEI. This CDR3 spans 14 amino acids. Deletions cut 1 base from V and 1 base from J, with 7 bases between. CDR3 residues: CASSEVGSNYGYTF. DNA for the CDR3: TGTGCCAGCAGTGAAGTCGGGAGTAACTATGGCTACACCTTC.

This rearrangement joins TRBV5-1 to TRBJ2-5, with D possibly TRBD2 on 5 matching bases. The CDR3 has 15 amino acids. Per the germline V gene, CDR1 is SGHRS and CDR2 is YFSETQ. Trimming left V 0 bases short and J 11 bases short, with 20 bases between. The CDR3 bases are TGCGCCAGCAGCTTGGGTTCGGGCTCAGTAAGGGAGCAGTACTTC. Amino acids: CASSLGSGSVREQYF.

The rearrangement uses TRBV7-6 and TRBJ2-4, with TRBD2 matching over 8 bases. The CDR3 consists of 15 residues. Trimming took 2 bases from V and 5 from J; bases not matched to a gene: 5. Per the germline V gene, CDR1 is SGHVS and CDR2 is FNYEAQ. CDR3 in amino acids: CASSLYGGEENIQYF. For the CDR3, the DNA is TGTGCCAGCAGCTTATACGGGGGGGAGGAAAACATTCAGTACTTC.

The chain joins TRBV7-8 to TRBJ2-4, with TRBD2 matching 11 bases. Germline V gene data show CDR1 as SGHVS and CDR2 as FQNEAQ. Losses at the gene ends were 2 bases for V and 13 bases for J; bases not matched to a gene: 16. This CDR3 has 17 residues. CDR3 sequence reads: CASSLSASSGGAYEQYF. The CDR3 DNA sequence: TGTGCCAGCAGCTTAAGCGCCAGTAGCGGGGGGGCCTATGAGCAGTACTTC.

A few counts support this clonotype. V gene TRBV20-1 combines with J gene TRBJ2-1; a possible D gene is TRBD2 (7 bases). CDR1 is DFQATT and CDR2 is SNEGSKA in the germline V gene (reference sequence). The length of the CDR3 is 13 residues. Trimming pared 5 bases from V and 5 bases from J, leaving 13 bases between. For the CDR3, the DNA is TGCAGTGCTGAGAGGGGGGGGGACAATGAGCAGTTCTTC. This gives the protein CSAERGGDNEQFF.

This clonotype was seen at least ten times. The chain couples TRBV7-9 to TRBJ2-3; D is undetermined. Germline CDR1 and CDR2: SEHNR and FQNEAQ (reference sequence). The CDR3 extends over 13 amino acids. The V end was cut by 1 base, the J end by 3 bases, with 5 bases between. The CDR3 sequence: CASSLEVTDTQYF. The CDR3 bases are TGTGCCAGCAGCTTAGAAGTAACAGATACGCAGTATTTT.

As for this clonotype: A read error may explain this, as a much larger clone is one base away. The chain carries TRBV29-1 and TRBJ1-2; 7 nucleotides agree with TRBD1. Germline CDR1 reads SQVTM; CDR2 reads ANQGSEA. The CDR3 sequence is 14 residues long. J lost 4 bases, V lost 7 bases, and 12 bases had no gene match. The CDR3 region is CSAVAGTEGYGYTF. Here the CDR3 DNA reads TGCAGCGCCGTCGCCGGGACAGAAGGCTATGGCTACACCTTC.

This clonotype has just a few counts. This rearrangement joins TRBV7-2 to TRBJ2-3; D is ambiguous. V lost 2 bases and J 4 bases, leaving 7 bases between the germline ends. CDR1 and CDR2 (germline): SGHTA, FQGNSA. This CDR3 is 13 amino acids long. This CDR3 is CASSLFASDTQYF. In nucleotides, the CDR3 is TGTGCCAGCAGCTTATTTGCCTCAGATACGCAGTATTTT.

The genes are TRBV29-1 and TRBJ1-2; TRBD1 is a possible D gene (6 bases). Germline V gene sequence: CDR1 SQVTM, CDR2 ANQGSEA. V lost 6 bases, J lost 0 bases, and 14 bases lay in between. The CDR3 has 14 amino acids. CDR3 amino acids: CSVSRGGSNYGYTF. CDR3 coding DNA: TGCAGCGTCTCACGGGGGGGCTCTAACTATGGCTACACCTTC.

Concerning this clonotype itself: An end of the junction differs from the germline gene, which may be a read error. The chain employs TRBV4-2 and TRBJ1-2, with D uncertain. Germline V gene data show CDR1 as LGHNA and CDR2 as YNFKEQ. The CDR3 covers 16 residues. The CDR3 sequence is CANSPRAGDPLYGYTF. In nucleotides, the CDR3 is TGTGCCAACAGCCCACGGGCAGGCGACCCCCTCTATGGCTACACCTTT.

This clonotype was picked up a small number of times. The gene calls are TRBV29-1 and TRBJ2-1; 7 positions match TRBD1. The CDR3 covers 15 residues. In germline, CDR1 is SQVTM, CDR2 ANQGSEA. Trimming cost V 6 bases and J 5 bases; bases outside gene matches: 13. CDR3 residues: CSVRPRDRPNNEQFF. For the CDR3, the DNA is TGCAGCGTGAGACCGAGGGACAGACCAAACAATGAGCAGTTCTTC.